These T cell receptor beta chains were read from a single sample in a study of T cell responses to AZD1222 COVID-19 vaccine. Using immunoSEQ multiplex PCR, the repertoire was profiled, and TCRdb retains in-frame clones only, with some absent. The data show about 140,000 clones, with approximately 91% seen just once and about 4.4% held by the top ten. Specimen: peripheral blood, collected on day 0 of AZD1222 vaccination. All receptors derive from an adult in good health. Both conserved end residues are part of each CDR3. D genes are given only for firm matches. Clone size, where shown, is once, few, many, or a class for clones that have expanded.

D gene | clone size | J gene | V gene | CDR3 DNA | CDR3 protein
TRBD1 | - | TRBJ2-5 | TRBV5-1 | TGCGCCAGCCGCGAGGGGGCCAAGGAGACCCAGTACTTC | CASREGAKETQYF
TRBD2 | - | TRBJ2-6 | TRBV4-2 | TGTGCCAGCAGCCAAGAAACTAGCGGGGGGTTTTCCTCTGGGGCCAACGTCCTGACTTTC | CASSQETSGGFSSGANVLTF
- | - | TRBJ1-1 | TRBV27 | TGTGCCAGCAGTCGCAGGAATGAAGCTTTCTTT | CASSRRNEAFF
TRBD2 | - | TRBJ2-7 | TRBV18 | TGTGCCAGCTCAGTGGGACTAGCGGGGACCTACGAGCAGTACTTC | CASSVGLAGTYEQYF
- | - | TRBJ1-1 | TRBV11-2 | TGTGCCAGCAGCTCTCGCATCCCAGGATCTCCCTTTGAAGCTTTCTTT | CASSSRIPGSPFEAFF
- | - | TRBJ1-2 | TRBV5-1 | TGCGCCAGCAGCTTGGATGTAAGGGGCAATGGCTACACCTTC | CASSLDVRGNGYTF
TRBD1 | - | TRBJ2-1 | TRBV7-9 | TGTGCCAGCAGCTCAGGGACAGGGGGGCCCAATGAGCAGTTCTTC | CASSSGTGGPNEQFF
- | - | TRBJ2-1 | TRBV5-1 | TGCGCCAGCAGCTTTAGAAGGGCAGGCGATGAGCAGTTCTTC | CASSFRRAGDEQFF
- | - | TRBJ1-2 | TRBV4-1 | TGCGCCAGCAGCCAAGACGGATGGTATGGCTACACCTTC | CASSQDGWYGYTF
TRBD1 | - | TRBJ1-5 | TRBV6-5 | TGTGCCAGCAGTTACCAAGGGACAGGGTTAAATCAGCCCCAGCATTTT | CASSYQGTGLNQPQHF
TRBD2 | - | TRBJ2-1 | TRBV11-2 | TGTGCCAGCAGCTGGACCGGGACTACTGAGCAGTTCTTC | CASSWTGTTEQFF
- | - | TRBJ2-1 | TRBV19 | TGTGCCAGTAGTATAGATTCTGGGACCTATTCCCCCAATGAGCAGTTCTTC | CASSIDSGTYSPNEQFF
- | - | TRBJ1-1 | TRBV18 | TGTGCCAGCTCACCACCGGGACCGCTGAATCATGAAGCTTTCTTT | CASSPPGPLNHEAFF
- | - | TRBJ1-5 | TRBV16 | TGTGCCAGCAGTCGCCGAAATAGCAATCAGCCCCAGCATTTT | CASSRRNSNQPQHF
- | - | TRBJ2-3 | TRBV4-1 | TGCGCCAGCAGCCAACCTGAAACTAGCACAGATACGCAGTATTTT | CASSQPETSTDTQYF
TRBD1 | - | TRBJ2-1 | TRBV25-1 | TGTGCCAGCCAAACCGGGACAGGGGACAATGAGCAGTTCTTC | CASQTGTGDNEQFF
TRBD2 | - | TRBJ2-1 | TRBV25-1 | TGTGCCAGCAGTGGAAGTTGGCTAGCGGGGGTCAATGAGCAGTTCTTC | CASSGSWLAGVNEQFF
- | - | TRBJ1-6 | TRBV2 | TGTGCCAGCAGACGCCAGGGGTCCTCACCCCTCCACTTT | CASRRQGSSPLHF
TRBD1 | - | TRBJ2-1 | TRBV2 | TGTGCCAGCAGCCCCGACAGGGGGCGCGAGCAGTTCTTC | CASSPDRGREQFF
TRBD1 | - | TRBJ1-6 | TRBV19 | TGTGCCAGTGACCGGACAGGGGGCCATAATTCACCCCTCCACTTT | CASDRTGGHNSPLHF
- | - | TRBJ1-2 | TRBV7-9 | TGTGCCAGCAGCTTAGGGGAGGGAACCTATGGCTACACCTTC | CASSLGEGTYGYTF
- | - | TRBJ2-7 | TRBV30 | TGTGCCTGGAGATTCCTTCTAGCGCACGAGCAGTACTTC | CAWRFLLAHEQYF
- | - | TRBJ1-1 | TRBV7-2 | TGTGCCAGCAGCTTAACCGCGACAGCAAACACTGAAGCTTTCTTT | CASSLTATANTEAFF
- | once | TRBJ1-1 | TRBV29-1 | TGCAGCGTTGATGGAGGGAGGGACACTGAAGCTTTCTTT | CSVDGGRDTEAFF